This TCR beta chain was captured by sequencing in a study of blood T cells in healthy people across ages. Study information: Template switching caught about one barcoded beta molecule for each two T cells. The study's findings and limits: In older individuals, TCR beta diversity per million T cells was lower, falling roughly linearly with age.

The use of a sample-barcoded 5' primer and a J-beta primer mix characterized a second PCR of roughly 6 to 11 cycles. Each CDR3 protein is one row after TCRdb ran MiXCR on the 5' RACE reads. The sample yields about 970,000 distinct CDR3 sequences, about 53% seen once. Extractions gave at least 5.5 micrograms of total RNA per sample. In germline, CDR1 is KGHDR, CDR2 SFDVKD. Trimming removed 12 bases at V and 0 bases at J, with 12 bases between. The CDR3 is 13 amino acids. In this sample, this clonotype turned up a few times. What it binds is not known. This chain joins TRBV24-1 and TRBJ2-3, with D maybe TRBD2 (5 bases). This clonotype was sampled from an older woman in good health. The sample comprised blood. The CDR3 reads CAAGSTSTDTQYF. The CDR3 DNA sequence: TGTGCCGCGGGCTCAACTAGCACAGATACGCAGTATTTT.